The clone carrying this T cell receptor (beta chain) has just one count. Its specificity is unknown. During the collection period, no donor immune events like infections were recorded. V gave up 8 bases and J gave up 7 bases, with 21 bases separating them. Germline CDR1 reads GTSNPN; CDR2 reads SVGIG (reference sequence). CDR3 length equals 15 residues. This sample was included in a study of identifying expanded T cells in peripheral blood. Clones were read by immunoSEQ multiplex PCR, and TCRdb kept only the in-frame ones, dropping some. The sample holds around 56,000 clones, approximately 80% seen once. Study results and limitations: Technical replicates showed approximately 1.2 changed clones; roughly two weeks approximately 15; four weeks 19. Clone count variance between roughly two-week samples rose with total template count.

Sequenced material: blood. The clonotype comes from a person between 18 and 75 years old in good health. V is TRBV30 and J is TRBJ1-6, with no clear D. CDR3 nucleotide sequence: TGTGCCAAATCCAATAGCCTTTTGGAGAATTCACCCCTCCACTTT. Its translation is CAKSNSLLENSPLHF.